Listed below are T cell receptor beta chains from one sample, sequenced in a study of T-cell memory formation after mild COVID-19. MiXCR was run by TCRdb on the 5' RACE reads, yielding one entry per CDR3 protein. This sample has about 320,000 distinct CDR3 sequences, with around 15% found just once. What was sequenced was PBMCs or a T cell subset sorted from them (not recorded which). These receptors were taken from a man aged 18 to 29 who had mild COVID-19 (a few samples of this study predate the infection). Cell type and time point are not known. Both conserved end residues are part of each CDR3. Each record gives: J gene, V gene, D gene, clone size, CDR3 DNA, CDR3 protein. D genes are given only for firm matches. Expanded clones get a size class; other rows say once, few or many, or leave the size out.

j_gene: TRBJ2-4; v_gene: TRBV21-1; d_gene: NA; abundance: few; CDR3nt: TGTGCCAGCAGCAAAACGGGCAAGCGGTTAGCCAAAAACATTCAGTACTTC; CDR3aa: CASSKTGKRLAKNIQYF
j_gene: TRBJ2-3; v_gene: TRBV5-1; d_gene: TRBD2; abundance: many; CDR3nt: TGCGCCAGCAGCTTGTTGTGGACTAGCAATTGGGCAGATACGCAGTATTTT; CDR3aa: CASSLLWTSNWADTQYF
j_gene: TRBJ2-2; v_gene: TRBV11-2; d_gene: NA; abundance: NA; CDR3nt: TGTGCCAGCAGCCGACCCGATAGGACCGGGGAGCTGTTTTTT; CDR3aa: CASSRPDRTGELFF
j_gene: TRBJ2-1; v_gene: TRBV11-2; d_gene: TRBD2; abundance: few; CDR3nt: TGTGCCAGCAGCGGACTAGCAGGACGCTCCTACAATGAGCAGTTCTTC; CDR3aa: CASSGLAGRSYNEQFF
j_gene: TRBJ2-2; v_gene: TRBV7-2; d_gene: NA; abundance: NA; CDR3nt: TGTGCCAGCAGCTTTACCGGGTACGGGGAGCTGTTTTTT; CDR3aa: CASSFTGYGELFF
j_gene: TRBJ2-5; v_gene: TRBV11-2; d_gene: NA; abundance: few; CDR3nt: TGTGCCAGCAGCGCCAGAGCCGGGGGTCAAGAGACCCAGTACTTC; CDR3aa: CASSARAGGQETQYF
j_gene: TRBJ1-4; v_gene: TRBV5-1; d_gene: TRBD1; abundance: few; CDR3nt: TGCGCCAGCAGCTTGGCCTCGACAGGGGGTGAAAAACTGTTTTTT; CDR3aa: CASSLASTGGEKLFF
j_gene: TRBJ2-7; v_gene: TRBV11-2; d_gene: NA; abundance: NA; CDR3nt: TGTGCCAGCAGCCTCCCGTTGGGCCCCCGACAATACGAGCAGTACTTC; CDR3aa: CASSLPLGPRQYEQYF
j_gene: TRBJ1-2; v_gene: TRBV20-1; d_gene: NA; abundance: few; CDR3nt: TGCAGTGCTAGAGCTAGGAGCGCACAGGACTATGGCTACACCTTC; CDR3aa: CSARARSAQDYGYTF
j_gene: TRBJ1-5; v_gene: TRBV6-2/TRBV6-3; d_gene: TRBD1; abundance: few; CDR3nt: TGTGCCAGCAGTTTGCCACAGGGGCCTTACAATCAGCCCCAGCATTTT; CDR3aa: CASSLPQGPYNQPQHF
j_gene: TRBJ1-1; v_gene: TRBV28; d_gene: NA; abundance: few; CDR3nt: TGTGCCAGCAGTTTACCCAGTAGCACTGAAGCTTTCTTT; CDR3aa: CASSLPSSTEAFF
j_gene: TRBJ1-2; v_gene: TRBV29-1; d_gene: NA; abundance: NA; CDR3nt: TGCAGCGTTGGTTCGGGACAATCCTATGGCTACACCTTC; CDR3aa: CSVGSGQSYGYTF
j_gene: TRBJ1-2; v_gene: TRBV18; d_gene: NA; abundance: NA; CDR3nt: TGTGCCAGCTCGCCAAACAGGATAGCTAACTATGGCTACACCTTC; CDR3aa: CASSPNRIANYGYTF